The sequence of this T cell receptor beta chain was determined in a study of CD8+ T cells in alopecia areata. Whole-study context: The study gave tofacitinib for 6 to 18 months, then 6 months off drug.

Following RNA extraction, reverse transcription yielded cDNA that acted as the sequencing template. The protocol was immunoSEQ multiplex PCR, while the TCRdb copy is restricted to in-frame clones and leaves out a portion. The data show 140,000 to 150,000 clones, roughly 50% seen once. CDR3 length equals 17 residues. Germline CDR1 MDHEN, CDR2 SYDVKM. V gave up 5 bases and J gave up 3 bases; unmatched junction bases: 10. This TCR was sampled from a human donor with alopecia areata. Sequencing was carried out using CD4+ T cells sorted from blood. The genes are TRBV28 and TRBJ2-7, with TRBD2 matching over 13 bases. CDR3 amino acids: CASSQAGLAGVSYEQYF. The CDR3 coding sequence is TGTGCCAGCAGTCAAGCTGGACTAGCGGGAGTTAGCTACGAGCAGTACTTC.